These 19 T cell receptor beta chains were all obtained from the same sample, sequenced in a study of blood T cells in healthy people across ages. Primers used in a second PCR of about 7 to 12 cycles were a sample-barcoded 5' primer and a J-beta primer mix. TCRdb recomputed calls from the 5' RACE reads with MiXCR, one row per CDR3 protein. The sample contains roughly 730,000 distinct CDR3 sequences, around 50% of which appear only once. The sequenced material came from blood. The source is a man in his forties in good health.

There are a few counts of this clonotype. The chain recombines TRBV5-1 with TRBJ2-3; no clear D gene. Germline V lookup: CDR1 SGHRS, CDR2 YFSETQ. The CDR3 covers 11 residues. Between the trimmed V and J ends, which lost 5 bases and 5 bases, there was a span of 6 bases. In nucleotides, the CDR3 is TGCGCCAGCAGGCAGATAGATACGCAGTATTTT. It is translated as CASRQIDTQYF.

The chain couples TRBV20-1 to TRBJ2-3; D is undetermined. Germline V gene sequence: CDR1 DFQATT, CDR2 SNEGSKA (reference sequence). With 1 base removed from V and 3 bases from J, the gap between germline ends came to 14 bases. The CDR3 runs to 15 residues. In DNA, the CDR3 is TGCAGTGCTAGAGGGGTCGCACAGATAACAGATACGCAGTATTTT. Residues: CSARGVAQITDTQYF.

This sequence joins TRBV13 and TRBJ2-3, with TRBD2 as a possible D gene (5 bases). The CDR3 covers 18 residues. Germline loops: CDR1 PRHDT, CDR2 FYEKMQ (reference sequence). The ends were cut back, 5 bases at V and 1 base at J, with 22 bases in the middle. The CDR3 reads CASSPHMRARAGTDTQYF. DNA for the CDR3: TGTGCCAGCAGCCCCCATATGAGGGCACGGGCGGGCACAGATACGCAGTATTTT.

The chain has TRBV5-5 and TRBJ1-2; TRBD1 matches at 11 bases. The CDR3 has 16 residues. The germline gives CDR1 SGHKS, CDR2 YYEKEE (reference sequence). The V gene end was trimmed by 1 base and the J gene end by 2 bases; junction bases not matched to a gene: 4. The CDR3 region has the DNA TGTGCCAGCAGCTTGCAAGGGACAGGGGGAAACTATGGCTACACCTTC. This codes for CASSLQGTGGNYGYTF.

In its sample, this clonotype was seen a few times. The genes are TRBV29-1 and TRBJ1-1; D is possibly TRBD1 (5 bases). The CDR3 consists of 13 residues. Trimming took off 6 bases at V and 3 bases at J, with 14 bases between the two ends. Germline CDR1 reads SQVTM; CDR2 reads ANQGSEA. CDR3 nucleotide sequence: TGCAGCGTGACTTCGGGGGGACACACTGAAGCTTTCTTT. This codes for CSVTSGGHTEAFF.

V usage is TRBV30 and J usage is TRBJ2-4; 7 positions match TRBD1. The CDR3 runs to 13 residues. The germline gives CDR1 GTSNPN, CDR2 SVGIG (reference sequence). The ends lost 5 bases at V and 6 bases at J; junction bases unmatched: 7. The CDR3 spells CAWDHTGANIQYF. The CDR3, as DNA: TGTGCCTGGGACCACACAGGGGCAAACATTCAGTACTTC.

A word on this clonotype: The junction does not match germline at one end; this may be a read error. This chain's CDR3 is CRATTIQETQYF. Here the CDR3 DNA reads TGCAGGGCTACGACGATCCAAGAGACCCAGTACTTC. The chain has TRBV20-1 and TRBJ2-5; unclear D gene. Germline V lookup: CDR1 DFQATT, CDR2 SNEGSKA (reference sequence). This CDR3 has 12 amino acids.

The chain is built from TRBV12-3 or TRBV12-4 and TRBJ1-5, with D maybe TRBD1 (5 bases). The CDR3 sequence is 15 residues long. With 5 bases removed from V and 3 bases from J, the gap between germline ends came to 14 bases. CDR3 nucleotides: TGTGCCAGCAGTCGTCTGGACACTTACAATCAGCCCCAGCATTTT. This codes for CASSRLDTYNQPQHF.

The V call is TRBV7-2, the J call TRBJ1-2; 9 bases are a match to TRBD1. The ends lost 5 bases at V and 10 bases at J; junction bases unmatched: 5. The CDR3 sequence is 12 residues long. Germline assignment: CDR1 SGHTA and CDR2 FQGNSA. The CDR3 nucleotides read TGTGCCAGCAGCGTGGGGACAGGGCCCTACACCTTC. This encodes CASSVGTGPYTF.

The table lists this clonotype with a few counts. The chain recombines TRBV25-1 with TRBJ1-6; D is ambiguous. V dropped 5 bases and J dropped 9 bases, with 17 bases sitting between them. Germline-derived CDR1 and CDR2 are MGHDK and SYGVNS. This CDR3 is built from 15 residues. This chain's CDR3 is CASSLRTGHSSPLHF. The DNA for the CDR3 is TGTGCCAGCAGTCTTCGGACGGGCCATTCTTCACCCCTCCACTTT. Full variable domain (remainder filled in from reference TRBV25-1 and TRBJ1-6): EADIYQTPRYLVIGTGKKITLECSQTMGHDKMYWYQQDPGMELHLIHYSYGVNSTEKGDLSSESTVSRIRTEHFPLTLESARPSHTSQYLCASSLRTGHSSPLHFGNGTRLTVT.

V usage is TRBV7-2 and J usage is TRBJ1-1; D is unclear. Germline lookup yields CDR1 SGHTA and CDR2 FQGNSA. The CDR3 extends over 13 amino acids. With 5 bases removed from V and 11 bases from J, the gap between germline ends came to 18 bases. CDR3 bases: TGTGCCAGCAGCCAGAACGGGCCAGGAGCCGCTTTCTTT. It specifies CASSQNGPGAAFF.

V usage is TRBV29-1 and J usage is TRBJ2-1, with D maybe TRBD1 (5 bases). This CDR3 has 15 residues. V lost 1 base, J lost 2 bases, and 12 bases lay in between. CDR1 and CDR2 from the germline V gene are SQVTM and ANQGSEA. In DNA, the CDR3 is TGCAGCGTTGAAGGAGGCAGGGCTACCTACAATGAGCAGTTCTTC. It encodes CSVEGGRATYNEQFF.

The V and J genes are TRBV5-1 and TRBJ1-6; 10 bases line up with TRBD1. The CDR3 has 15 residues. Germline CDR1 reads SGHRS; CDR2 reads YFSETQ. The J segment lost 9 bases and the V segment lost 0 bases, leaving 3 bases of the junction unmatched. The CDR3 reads CASSLETGGTSPLHF. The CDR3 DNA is TGCGCCAGCAGCTTGGAGACAGGGGGCACTTCACCCCTCCACTTT.

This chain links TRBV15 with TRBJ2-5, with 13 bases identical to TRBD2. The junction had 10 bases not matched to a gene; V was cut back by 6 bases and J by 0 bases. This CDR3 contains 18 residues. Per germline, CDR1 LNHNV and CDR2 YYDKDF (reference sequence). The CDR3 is CATRGLAGVPSHQETQYF. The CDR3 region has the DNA TGTGCCACCAGAGGACTAGCGGGAGTCCCTTCACACCAAGAGACCCAGTACTTC.

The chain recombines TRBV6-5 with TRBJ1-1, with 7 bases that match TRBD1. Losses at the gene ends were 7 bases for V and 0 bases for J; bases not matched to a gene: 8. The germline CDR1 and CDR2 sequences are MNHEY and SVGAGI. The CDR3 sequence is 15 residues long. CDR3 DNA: TGTGCCAGCAAAATTACAGGGGCAGTGAACACTGAAGCTTTCTTT. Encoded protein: CASKITGAVNTEAFF.

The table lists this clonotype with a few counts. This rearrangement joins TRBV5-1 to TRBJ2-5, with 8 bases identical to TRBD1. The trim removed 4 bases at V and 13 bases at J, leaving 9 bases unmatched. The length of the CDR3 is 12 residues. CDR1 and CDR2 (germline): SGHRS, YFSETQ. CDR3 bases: TGCGCCAGCAGCGTAGACTGGACAGGGTGGTACTTC. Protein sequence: CASSVDWTGWYF. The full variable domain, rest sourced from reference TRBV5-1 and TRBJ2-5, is KAGVTQTPRYLIKTRGQQVTLSCSPISGHRSVSWYQQTPGQGLQFLFEYFSETQRNKGNFPGRFSGRQFSNSRSEMNVSTLELGDSALYLCASSVDWTGWYFGPGTRLLVL.

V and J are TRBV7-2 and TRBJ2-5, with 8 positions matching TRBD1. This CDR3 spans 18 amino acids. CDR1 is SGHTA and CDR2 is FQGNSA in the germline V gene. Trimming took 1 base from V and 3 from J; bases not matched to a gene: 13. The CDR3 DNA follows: TGTGCCAGCAGCTTAGATCCCCAGGGGGCTATATTAGAAGAGACCCAGTACTTC. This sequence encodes CASSLDPQGAILEETQYF.

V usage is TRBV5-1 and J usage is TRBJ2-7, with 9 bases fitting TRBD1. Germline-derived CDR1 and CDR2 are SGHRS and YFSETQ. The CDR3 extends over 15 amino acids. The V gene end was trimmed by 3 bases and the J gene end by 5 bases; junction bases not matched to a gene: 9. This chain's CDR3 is CASSCSGTGFDEQYF. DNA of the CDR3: TGCGCCAGCAGCTGTTCCGGGACAGGGTTCGACGAGCAGTACTTC.

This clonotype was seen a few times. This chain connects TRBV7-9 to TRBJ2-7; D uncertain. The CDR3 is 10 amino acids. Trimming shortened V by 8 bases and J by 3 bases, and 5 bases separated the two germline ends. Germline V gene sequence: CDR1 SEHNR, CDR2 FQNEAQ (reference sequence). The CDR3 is CASEDYEQYF. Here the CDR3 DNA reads TGTGCCAGCGAGGACTACGAGCAGTACTTC.